The 25 T cell receptor beta chains presented below share a single source sample, sequenced in a study of response to subunit inactivated influenza vaccine. MiXCR, applied by TCRdb to the RT-PCR reads, yields one record per CDR3 protein. Of 430,000 or so distinct CDR3 sequences listed, roughly 9.8% are singletons. The source was PBMCs from blood, collected 40 to 50 days after vaccination. These receptors came from a man aged 50 to 60 who received an inactivated influenza vaccine.

This clonotype occurred many times. The CDR3 region is CASSQTGGYEQYF. In nucleotides, the CDR3 is TGTGCCAGCAGTCAGACAGGGGGTTACGAGCAGTACTTC. The rearrangement joins TRBV6-1 to TRBJ2-7; 9 nucleotides match TRBD1. Germline-derived CDR1 and CDR2 are MNHNS and SASEGT. V was clipped by 5 bases and J by 4 bases; unmatched bases: 3. CDR3 size: 13 residues.

This clonotype was seen a handful of times. The chain uses TRBV9 and TRBJ1-3; unclear D gene. Germline lookup yields CDR1 SGDLS and CDR2 YYNGEE. The CDR3 spans 15 residues. Trimming left V 0 bases short and J 8 bases short, with 15 bases between. CDR3 amino acids: CASSVGGVAGHTIYF. CDR3 coding DNA: TGTGCCAGCAGCGTAGGGGGAGTCGCCGGCCACACCATATATTTT.

This clonotype was seen at least ten times. The chain couples TRBV6-6 to TRBJ2-5, with D possibly being TRBD2 (5 bases). This CDR3 is built from 12 residues. The V gene lost 4 bases and the J gene lost 5 bases, with 8 bases spanning the gap. Germline V gives CDR1 MNHNY, CDR2 SVGAGI (reference sequence). The CDR3 here is CASSSPGETQYF. CDR3 sequence (DNA): TGTGCCAGCAGTTCCCCGGGGGAGACCCAGTACTTC.

This clonotype occurred a few times. The rearrangement links TRBV24-1 to TRBJ2-1; 7 bases are shared with TRBD2. Germline V gene lookup returns CDR1 KGHDR and CDR2 SFDVKD. The CDR3 is 16 amino acids. The J segment lost 7 bases and the V segment lost 1 base, leaving 9 bases of the junction unmatched. The CDR3 loop reads CATSDLKGLSFNEQFF. The CDR3 coding sequence is TGTGCCACCAGTGATTTAAAGGGACTATCCTTTAATGAGCAGTTCTTC.

The gene calls are TRBV6-1 and TRBJ1-1, with D perhaps matching TRBD1 (6 bases). This CDR3 is 12 amino acids long. Germline assignment: CDR1 MNHNS and CDR2 SASEGT. Between the trimmed V and J ends, which lost 6 bases and 4 bases, there was a span of 9 bases. CDR3 residues: CASRRGATEAFF. CDR3 DNA: TGTGCCAGCAGGCGGGGGGCCACTGAAGCTTTCTTT.

The chain carries TRBV20-1 and TRBJ1-1; possible D gene TRBD1, 5 bases. The length of the CDR3 is 16 residues. V was clipped by 0 bases and J by 2 bases, with 16 bases between them. The germline CDR1 and CDR2 sequences are DFQATT and SNEGSKA (reference sequence). CDR3 sequence: CSARDTRTQLNTEAFF. The DNA of the CDR3 is TGCAGTGCTAGAGATACCCGGACACAGCTAAACACTGAAGCTTTCTTT.

The table lists this clonotype with a few counts. The chain combines TRBV9 with TRBJ2-5; 8 bases fit TRBD1. The germline V gene has CDR1 SGDLS and CDR2 YYNGEE. This CDR3 comprises 17 residues. Unmatched junction bases numbered 13, after V lost 2 bases and J lost 4 bases. CDR3 DNA sequence: TGTGCCAGCAGCGTTTATGGTACAGGGGGTACTTCAGAGACCCAGTACTTC. This translates into CASSVYGTGGTSETQYF.

This clonotype was counted only a few times. The rearrangement joins TRBV2 to TRBJ2-7; TRBD1 aligns across 10 bases. Per germline, CDR1 SNHLY and CDR2 FYNNEI. The CDR3 extends over 15 amino acids. The ends lost 6 bases at V and 2 bases at J; junction bases unmatched: 7. The CDR3 here is CASRPPGTGAYEQYF. DNA of the CDR3: TGTGCCAGCAGGCCGCCCGGGACAGGGGCCTACGAGCAGTACTTC.

This clonotype was counted only a few times. J is TRBJ1-5 and V is TRBV7-6; 7 positions match TRBD1. The V gene end was trimmed by 3 bases and the J gene end by 0 bases; junction bases not matched to a gene: 2. This CDR3 comprises 15 residues. From germline, CDR1 is SGHVS and CDR2 FNYEAQ. The DNA of the CDR3 is TGTGCCAGCAGCTTGGGACAGACTAGCAATCAGCCCCAGCATTTT. This codes for CASSLGQTSNQPQHF.

This clonotype has just a few counts. The V call is TRBV28, the J call TRBJ2-1; 10 bases agree with TRBD2. The CDR3 has 15 amino acids. In germline, CDR1 is MDHEN, CDR2 SYDVKM. Losses at the gene ends were 7 bases for V and 9 bases for J; bases not matched to a gene: 12. The CDR3 DNA reads as TGTGCCAGCAATCCCGGGACTAGCGTCCTCAGTGAGCAGTTCTTC. Encoded protein: CASNPGTSVLSEQFF.

This clonotype was picked up many times. This sequence joins TRBV12-3 or TRBV12-4 and TRBJ1-2; the D is unclear. The V gene lost 6 bases and the J gene lost 5 bases, with 10 bases spanning the gap. CDR3 length: 12 residues. CDR3 residues: CASSPGDYGYTF. DNA of the CDR3: TGTGCCAGCAGCCCCGGGGATTATGGCTACACCTTC.

The chain combines TRBV15 with TRBJ2-5, with TRBD2 as a possible D gene (5 bases). This CDR3 has 16 residues. V lost 5 bases, J lost 1 base, and 17 bases lay in between. The germline V gene encodes CDR1 LNHNV and CDR2 YYDKDF (reference sequence). The CDR3 nucleotides are TGTGCCACCAGCCCGGGGATGCGTCTGCGCCAAGAGACCCAGTACTTC. It translates to CATSPGMRLRQETQYF.

This chain connects TRBV20-1 to TRBJ2-6; D gene unclear. Germline V gene data show CDR1 as DFQATT and CDR2 as SNEGSKA (reference sequence). The CDR3 extends over 14 amino acids. V was shortened by 5 bases and J by 0 bases, with 8 bases between the two germline ends. CDR3 nucleotides: TGCAGTGCTTTAGATTTCTCTGGGGCCAACGTCCTGACTTTC. It yields the protein CSALDFSGANVLTF.

This chain uses TRBV28 with TRBJ2-3; D possibly corresponds to TRBD2 (6 bases). Germline V gene data show CDR1 as MDHEN and CDR2 as SYDVKM. V lost 7 bases and J lost 2, with 16 bases in between. CDR3 length equals 15 residues. In DNA form, the CDR3 reads TGTGCCAGCACCTCCGCGGGAAGGGTCACAGATACGCAGTATTTT. Translation: CASTSAGRVTDTQYF. The entire variable domain, with the rest obtained from reference TRBV28 and TRBJ2-3, is as follows: DVKVTQSSRYLVKRTGEKVFLECVQDMDHENMFWYRQDPGLGLRLIYFSYDVKMKEKGDIPEGYSVSREKKERFSLILESASTNQTSMYLCASTSAGRVTDTQYFGPGTRLTVL.

Only a few counts were recorded for this clonotype. The CDR3 sequence is CASSLVKGDYGYTF. The CDR3, as DNA: TGTGCCAGCAGCTTAGTCAAAGGGGACTATGGCTACACCTTC. The chain employs TRBV7-2 and TRBJ1-2; a possible D gene is TRBD1 (5 bases). The CDR3 loop spans 14 amino acids. From germline, CDR1 is SGHTA and CDR2 FQGNSA. Trimming left V 1 base short and J 3 bases short, with 9 bases between.

V gene TRBV18 combines with J gene TRBJ1-1, with unresolved D. CDR1 and CDR2 (germline): KGHSH, LQKENI. CDR3 length: 15 residues. The V and J ends lost 2 bases and 2 bases respectively, with 12 bases between them. CDR3 amino acids: CASSPTRAGNTEAFF. The DNA of the CDR3 is TGTGCCAGCTCACCAACCCGGGCGGGTAACACTGAAGCTTTCTTT.

V is TRBV12-3 or TRBV12-4 and J is TRBJ2-1; 7 bases align to TRBD2. CDR3 size: 15 residues. Unmatched junction bases numbered 6, after V lost 3 bases and J lost 4 bases. Written as DNA, the CDR3 is TGTGCCAGCAGTTTTCTAAGCGGGACTTACAATGAGCAGTTCTTC. It is translated as CASSFLSGTYNEQFF.

This chain links TRBV7-2 with TRBJ2-3; D remains unclear. The CDR3 contains 16 residues. CDR1 is SGHTA, CDR2 FQGNSA, per germline. The ends were cut back, 2 bases at V and 2 bases at J, with 14 bases in the middle. The CDR3 nucleotides are TGTGCCAGCAGCTTAAATGGAGTGGGCGTCACAGATACGCAGTATTTT. It is translated as CASSLNGVGVTDTQYF.

The rearrangement joins TRBV24-1 to TRBJ2-2; 14 bases map to TRBD2. This CDR3 comprises 16 residues. The junction had 3 bases not matched to a gene; V was cut back by 3 bases and J by 7 bases. The germline V gene has CDR1 KGHDR and CDR2 SFDVKD. This chain's CDR3 is CATSDGTSGRIGELFF. Written as DNA, the CDR3 is TGTGCCACCAGTGATGGGACTAGCGGGAGAATCGGGGAGCTGTTTTTT.

This clonotype was recorded at least ten times. The gene calls are TRBV10-3 and TRBJ2-5; the D is unclear. Germline V gene data show CDR1 as ENHRY and CDR2 as SYGVKD. This CDR3 has 11 amino acids. The germline V and J ends were trimmed by 6 bases and 0 bases, with 2 bases remaining between them. CDR3 DNA sequence: TGTGCCATCAGAAACCAAGAGACCCAGTACTTC. Amino acid sequence: CAIRNQETQYF.

The sample holds many counts of this clonotype. The chain combines TRBV20-1 with TRBJ1-5; no firm D call. This CDR3 has 12 amino acids. Trimming stripped 4 bases from V and 5 bases from J, with 9 bases between. CDR1 DFQATT and CDR2 SNEGSKA come from the germline V gene (reference sequence). The CDR3 DNA reads as TGCAGTGCTACCTTCGCCGATCAGCCCCAGCATTTT. This sequence encodes CSATFADQPQHF.

The CDR3 is CASSSPPGTSVSYEQYF. CDR3 nucleotide sequence: TGTGCCAGCAGTTCCCCCCCCGGGACTAGCGTCTCCTACGAGCAGTACTTC. The chain carries TRBV12-3 or TRBV12-4 and TRBJ2-7, with 10 bases identical to TRBD2. This CDR3 is 17 amino acids long. V lost 4 bases to trimming and J lost 0 bases; unmatched junction nucleotides: 9.

This chain joins TRBV5-1 and TRBJ1-2, with 9 bases identical to TRBD1. J gave up 7 bases and V 7 bases, and 5 bases lay outside the gene matches. The germline CDR1 and CDR2 sequences are SGHRS and YFSETQ. CDR3 length: 12 residues. CDR3 DNA sequence: TGCGCCAGCGGGAGGACAGGGGTTGGCTACACCTTC. It is translated as CASGRTGVGYTF.

This clonotype was seen repeatedly, ten times or more. The CDR3 nucleotides read TGTGCCAGCAGCTTAAACAGGGGGCTCTATGGCTACACCTTC. As protein: CASSLNRGLYGYTF. The chain employs TRBV5-5 and TRBJ1-2; the match to TRBD1 covers 9 bases. This CDR3 comprises 14 residues. J gave up 4 bases and V 2 bases, and 3 bases lay outside the gene matches. Per germline, CDR1 SGHKS and CDR2 YYEKEE (reference sequence). Using reference TRBV5-5 and TRBJ1-2 for the parts outside the CDR3, the full variable domain is DAGVTQSPTHLIKTRGQQVTLRCSPISGHKSVSWYQQVLGQGPQFIFQYYEKEERGRGNFPDRFSARQFPNYSSELNVNALLLGDSALYLCASSLNRGLYGYTFGSGTRLTVV.

This clonotype has ten or more counts. V is TRBV12-3 or TRBV12-4 and J is TRBJ1-1, with D perhaps matching TRBD1 (5 bases). Trimming stripped 7 bases from V and 4 bases from J, with 10 bases between. The CDR3 runs 12 residues. Here the CDR3 reads CASIGARTEAFF. The CDR3 DNA reads TGTGCCAGCATAGGGGCTCGCACTGAAGCTTTCTTT.